This entry features one T cell receptor beta chain sequence. Its antigen has not been determined. An end of the junction does not agree with germline; a read error may underlie this. This entry comes from a study of shared clonotypes between healthy human individuals (TCRdb year 2020). Broadly, across the study: Three men and a couple of women, aged 18 to 49 years, made up the cohort. For each donor, CD4 naive and CD4 memory were each given three plates, CD8 naive was given two plates, and CD8 memory was given one plate. The study deeply sequenced blood TCR repertoires of about 5 healthy adults to estimate repertoire size and the extent of clonotype sharing between individuals. Different laboratories and diverse techniques were used to prepare libraries and sequence TCR repertoires, to increase sequencing depth and limit assay-specific biases. Per donor, leukapheresis produced somewhere between about 0.8 and 9 billion PBMCs.

Healthy HIV-negative adults with no recently reported acute infections or vaccinations were included as donors. Every donor was a Caucasian adult residing in Nashville, Tennessee, USA. CD4+ T cells were enriched through magnetic negative selection, after which naive cells were positively selected on CD45RA and the remaining negative fraction served as the memory subset. Blood was obtained by leukapheresis, after which PBMCs were separated by Ficoll-Histopaque density gradient centrifugation and cryopreserved in liquid nitrogen vapor phase. Analytical flow cytometry was used to check the purity and quantity of every magnetically sorted T cell population. Genomic DNA was isolated from every sorted fraction and measured by UV absorbance on a Nanodrop 2000c. Using the deep immunoSEQ assay, TCR CDR3 regions were amplified from genomic DNA by multiplex PCR. For each cell subset, the extracted genomic DNA was distributed evenly across all wells of several immunoSEQ 96-well plates, and each plate served as one replicate. Each replicate PCR for sorted subsets received approximately 220 ng genomic DNA, equal to 30,000 or so T cell genomes. Purified libraries were measured with a Qubit 3.0 fluorometer, size-checked on a Bioanalyzer 2100, and measured again with the KAPA Library Quantification kit. Each immunoSEQ 96-well plate was sequenced on its own single-read 150-cycle Illumina NextSeq 550 flow cell. As for the authors' bioinformatics: The immunoSEQ output contained only junctional sequences without quality scores, so filtering could not match that applied to full-length reads. Sequences were annotated with PyIR, a Python wrapper for IgBLAST v1.9, using IMGT germline references to assign V/J genes and CDR3. Reads were removed for weak V/J assignments (E-value above 1e-6), missing CDR3, stop codons, out-of-frame junctions, or ambiguous translated residues. V3J clonotypes were defined by identical inferred V gene, J gene, and CDR3 amino acid sequence. The percentage overlap between two repertoires was calculated by dividing the number of shared unique clonotypes by the size of the smaller repertoire. Richness of each repertoire was evaluated using RTK rarefaction, the Chao1 estimator, and Recon v2.1 estimates of unobserved clonotypes. OLGA was used to compute generation probabilities for all TCRbeta clonotypes that the gDNA method yielded from a few donors. The table was pulled from immuneACCESS by TCRdb, which kept in-frame rearrangements only. Such tables lose some clones; where checked, under half of the loss comes from unresolved V genes, and the rest has no known cause. The D gene and trimming were derived from the DNA, and the V and J assignments and clone size from that table. Here the sample has about 2.4 million clones; under 95% occur a single time. The ten largest make up about 0.34% of the sample.

General findings and caveats noted by the study authors: Compared with non-shared clonotypes, clonotypes shared by all four sorted-subset donors had higher generation probabilities. Because the study included a small number of donors, the genetic and exposure-history diversity represented was limited. Rarefaction of sorted-subset datasets indicated incomplete sequencing despite the large sequencing depth. Only blood was sampled, and tissue TCR repertoires likely differ from those in blood. Sharing across several donors was observed for about 5% of naive CD4, 3.5% of naive CD8, about 2.3% of memory CD4, and around 0.4% of memory CD8 clonotypes. Pairwise subsampling led to the expectation that sequencing depth would affect the degree of clonotype sharing among donors. Naive subsets generally had larger estimated clonotype richness than memory subsets did.

From the germline V gene (reference sequence), CDR1 is SEHNR and CDR2 is FQNEAQ. The CDR3 starts with the cysteine, ends with the phenylalanine, and has 16 residues. The entry retains the CDR3 DNA only, 48 bases that are in frame from base 1. The material sequenced was naive CD4+ T cells from PBMCs. Per the publication, the cell subset or site label means: CD45RA+ positively selected. Here the chain combines TRBV7-9 and TRBJ2-3, with 7 central nucleotides matching TRBD2. The origin of this receptor is a young man in good health. Some clones in this sample may be carry-over from other donors' samples. CDR3 protein: CASNLPGSSGSDTQYF. The sequenced DNA: TGTGCCAGCAACTTACCGGGGTCTAGCGGCTCAGATACGCAGTATTTT.